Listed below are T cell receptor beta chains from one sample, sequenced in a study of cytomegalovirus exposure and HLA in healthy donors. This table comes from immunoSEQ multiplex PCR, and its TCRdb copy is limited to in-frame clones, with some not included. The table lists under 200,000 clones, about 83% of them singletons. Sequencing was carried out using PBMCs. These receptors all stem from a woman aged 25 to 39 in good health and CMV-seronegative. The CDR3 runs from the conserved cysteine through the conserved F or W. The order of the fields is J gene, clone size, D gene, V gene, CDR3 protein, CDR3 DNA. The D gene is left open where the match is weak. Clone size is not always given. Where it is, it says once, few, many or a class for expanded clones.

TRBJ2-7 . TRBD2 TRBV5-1 CASSLGTSGRFSYEQYF TGCGCCAGCAGCCTCGGGACTAGCGGGAGATTTAGCTACGAGCAGTACTTC
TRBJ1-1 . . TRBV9 CASSPVGARTEAFF TGTGCCAGCAGCCCAGTGGGGGCCAGGACTGAAGCTTTCTTT
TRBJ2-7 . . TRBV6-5 CASSYSPMLLYEQYF TGTGCCAGCAGTTACTCTCCGATGCTTCTCTACGAGCAGTACTTC
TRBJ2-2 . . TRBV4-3 CASSQGIPRGTGELFF TGCGCCAGCAGCCAAGGGATCCCCAGGGGCACCGGGGAGCTGTTTTTT
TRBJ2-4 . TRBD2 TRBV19 CASSAGGDIQYF TGTGCCAGTAGTGCGGGGGGCGACATTCAGTACTTC
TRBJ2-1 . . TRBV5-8 CASSLEPWTVRNEQFF TGTGCCAGCAGCTTGGAGCCTTGGACAGTCCGAAATGAGCAGTTCTTC
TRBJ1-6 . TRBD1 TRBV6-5 CASNLKTGRSPLHF TGTGCCAGCAACCTAAAGACAGGGAGGTCACCCCTCCACTTT
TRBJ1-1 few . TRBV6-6 CASTIQGTEAFF TGTGCCAGCACCATACAGGGAACTGAAGCTTTCTTT
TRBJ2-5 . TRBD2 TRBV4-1 CASSQVATSGPRETQYF TGCGCCAGCAGCCAAGTAGCGACTAGCGGGCCGAGGGAGACCCAGTACTTC
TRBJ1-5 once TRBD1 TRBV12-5 CASGTGQGQQPQHF TGTGCTAGTGGTACCGGACAGGGTCAACAGCCCCAGCATTTT
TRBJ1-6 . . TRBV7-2 CASSLMSLSYNSPLHF TGTGCCAGCAGCTTAATGTCCCTCTCCTATAATTCACCCCTCCACTTT
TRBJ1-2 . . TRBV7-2 CASSLPPGNYGYTF TGTGCCAGCAGCCTACCGCCAGGGAACTATGGCTACACCTTC
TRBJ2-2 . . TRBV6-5 CASSTFGGNTGELFF TGTGCCAGCAGTACCTTCGGGGGGAACACCGGGGAGCTGTTTTTT
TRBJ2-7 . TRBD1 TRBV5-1 CASSRNRGDEQYF TGCGCCAGCAGCCGGAACAGGGGCGACGAGCAGTACTTC
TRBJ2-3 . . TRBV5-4 CASSPFTGVDTQYF TGTGCCAGCAGCCCATTTACGGGAGTAGATACGCAGTATTTT
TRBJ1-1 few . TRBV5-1 CASSRDQGGPEAFF TGCGCCAGCAGCCGTGACCAGGGAGGGCCTGAAGCTTTCTTT
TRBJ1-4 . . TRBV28 CATSNLKLFF TGTGCCACCTCTAACTTAAAACTGTTTTTT
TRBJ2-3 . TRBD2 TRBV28 CASIPPGLAGEGRTDTQYF TGTGCCAGCATCCCGCCGGGACTAGCGGGAGAAGGTCGGACAGATACGCAGTATTTT
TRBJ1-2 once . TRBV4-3 CASSQGSRGEYGYTF TGCGCCAGCAGCCAAGGTTCCAGGGGAGAATATGGCTACACCTTC
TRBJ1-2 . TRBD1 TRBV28 CASSALPGQGYYGYTF TGTGCCAGCAGTGCCCTCCCGGGACAGGGTTACTATGGCTACACCTTC
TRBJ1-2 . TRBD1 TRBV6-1 CASSAGTGVYGYTF TGTGCCAGCAGTGCCGGGACAGGGGTCTATGGCTACACCTTC
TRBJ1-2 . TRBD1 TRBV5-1 CASSLGQGDYGYTF TGCGCCAGCAGCTTGGGGCAGGGGGATTATGGCTACACCTTC
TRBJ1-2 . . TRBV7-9 CASSLGQGKNGYTF TGTGCCAGCAGCTTAGGTCAGGGCAAGAATGGCTACACCTTC
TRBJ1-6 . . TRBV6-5 CASSSGQPYNSPLHF TGTGCCAGCAGTAGTGGGCAGCCCTATAATTCACCCCTCCACTTT